This is a list of T cell receptor beta chains from one sample in a study of blood T cell repertoires in COVID-19. Assay used: immunoSEQ multiplex PCR; TCRdb lists only in-frame clones, some missing. Seen here are more than 200,000 clones, around 81% observed once, and the top ten hold 7% to 8.5%. Source material: PBMCs or T cells enriched from blood (not recorded which). The source is a woman aged 40 to 50 with acute COVID-19. The CDR3 runs from the conserved cysteine through the conserved F or W. The D gene is left open where the match is weak. Clone size is stated in some rows and not others, as once, few, many or a class when expanded.

clone_size j_call d_call v_call cdr3_aa cdr3_nt
- TRBJ1-2 TRBD1 TRBV5-6 CASSLGQGTTF TGTGCCAGCAGCTTGGGACAGGGGACCACCTTC
- TRBJ2-2 - TRBV7-7 CASSFAPPRSSNTGELFF TGTGCTAGCAGCTTCGCACCCCCCCGGAGCAGTAACACCGGGGAGCTGTTTTTT
few TRBJ2-7 TRBD1 TRBV7-6 CASSTPTGDEQYF TGTGCCAGCAGCACACCGACAGGGGACGAGCAGTACTTC
once TRBJ2-4 - TRBV5-8 CASRSRLAENIQYF TGTGCCAGCAGATCTAGGCTAGCAGAAAACATTCAGTACTTC
- TRBJ1-4 - TRBV28 CASSPWGGQVEKLFF TGTGCCAGCAGTCCCTGGGGGGGGCAGGTTGAAAAACTGTTTTTT
- TRBJ1-1 TRBD1 TRBV5-1 CASSHEGANTEAFF TGCGCCAGCAGTCACGAGGGGGCGAACACTGAAGCTTTCTTT
- TRBJ2-3 - TRBV5-1 CASDRAGQPTDTQYF TGCGCCAGCGATAGGGCAGGACAACCCACAGATACGCAGTATTTT
- TRBJ2-7 TRBD1 TRBV30 CAWSPGGQGFSYEQYF TGTGCCTGGAGTCCAGGGGGACAGGGGTTCTCCTACGAGCAGTACTTC
- TRBJ2-6 - TRBV9 CASSVPKSGANVLTF TGTGCCAGCAGCGTACCTAAATCTGGGGCCAACGTCCTGACTTTC
- TRBJ2-2 - TRBV19 CASSIRMAVTGELFF TGTGCCAGTAGTATACGTATGGCAGTCACCGGGGAGCTGTTTTTT
- TRBJ2-3 - TRBV28 CASSLRLHTQYF TGTGCCAGCAGTTTGAGGCTTCATACGCAGTATTTT
- TRBJ2-1 TRBD2 TRBV29-1 CSVGAGLALNEQFF TGCAGCGTCGGGGCGGGACTAGCGCTCAATGAGCAGTTCTTC
- TRBJ1-5 - TRBV11-2 CASSLGTNQPQHF TGTGCCAGCAGCTTAGGAACAAATCAGCCCCAGCATTTT
- TRBJ1-4 TRBD1 TRBV9 CASSTATGGGEKLFF TGTGCCAGCAGCACCGCAACAGGGGGAGGTGAAAAACTGTTTTTT
- TRBJ2-2 TRBD2 TRBV7-2 CASSTPLGGRFSGELFF TGTGCCAGCAGCACTCCCCTGGGCGGGAGGTTCTCCGGGGAGCTGTTTTTT
- TRBJ1-4 TRBD1 TRBV4-3 CASSNRDREEKLFF TGCGCCAGCAGCAACCGGGACAGGGAGGAAAAACTGTTTTTT
- TRBJ2-3 TRBD2 TRBV10-3 CAISEQTSGTDTQYF TGTGCCATCAGTGAGCAGACTAGCGGCACAGATACGCAGTATTTT
- TRBJ2-5 TRBD1 TRBV9 CASSVGGGQGETQYF TGTGCCAGCAGCGTAGGGGGGGGACAGGGAGAGACCCAGTACTTC
once TRBJ1-1 - TRBV6-5 CASSPPGGTSEAFF TGTGCCAGCAGCCCACCGGGGGGGACTTCGGAAGCTTTCTTT
few TRBJ1-2 TRBD1 TRBV27 CASSPLTGAGSYGYTF TGTGCCAGCAGTCCGCTCACAGGGGCAGGGAGTTATGGCTACACCTTC
- TRBJ2-7 TRBD1 TRBV12-5 CASGLAGGNEQYF TGTGCTAGTGGTTTGGCAGGGGGCAACGAGCAGTACTTC
- TRBJ2-5 - TRBV6-2/TRBV6-3 CASSYRTPPGTQYF TGTGCCAGCAGTTACAGGACTCCCCCTGGGACCCAGTACTTC
once TRBJ2-7 TRBD2 TRBV20-1 CSANDIAGGRLYEQYF TGCAGTGCTAATGATATAGCGGGAGGTCGCCTCTACGAGCAGTACTTC
- TRBJ1-2 TRBD1 TRBV18 CASSPRPGTEDYGYTF TGTGCCAGCTCACCACGACCAGGGACAGAGGACTATGGCTACACCTTC
once TRBJ2-7 - TRBV6-1 CASSVASTYEQYF TGTGCCAGCAGTGTAGCCAGTACCTACGAGCAGTACTTC
- TRBJ2-5 - TRBV4-3 CASSQDRGIGTRETQYF TGCGCCAGCAGCCAAGATCGGGGAATAGGTACCCGGGAGACCCAGTACTTC
- TRBJ2-2 TRBD1 TRBV28 CASRLQGATGELFF TGTGCCAGCAGGCTACAGGGGGCCACCGGGGAGCTGTTTTTT
- TRBJ2-1 TRBD2 TRBV11-2 CASSRQKATSGAVEQFF TGTGCCAGCAGCCGACAGAAGGCGACTAGCGGGGCCGTTGAGCAGTTCTTC